The 14 T cell receptor beta chains listed next were all sequenced from one sample in a study of PD-L1 blockade in urothelial cancer (dated by TCRdb to about 2017). Library preparation employed the immunoSEQ multiplex PCR assay. TCRdb carries this immuneACCESS record with in-frame sequences only. Its versions omit some clonotypes, under half of them owing to an unresolved V gene in the studies checked, with the rest unexplained. This sample is represented by some 22,000 clones; around 91% of them were singletons. The ten largest clones represent around 16% of the sample. The sample was PBMCs, taken around atezolizumab (anti-PD-L1) treatment. The source is a woman aged 55-75 years with urothelial cancer.

The chain joins TRBV11-2 to TRBJ1-2; TRBD1 is a possible D gene (6 bases). V lost 2 bases to trimming and J lost 6 bases, with 22 bases between them. The CDR3 has 17 amino acids. Germline V gene lookup returns CDR1 SGHAT and CDR2 FQNNGV. The DNA of the CDR3 is TGTGCCAGCAGCTTAACCTACGGGACACCCCTATCCGATGGCTACACCTTC. Translating it yields CASSLTYGTPLSDGYTF.

V and J are TRBV10-3 and TRBJ1-1, with D perhaps TRBD1 (5 bases). Germline CDR1 is ENHRY and CDR2 is SYGVKD. The CDR3 runs to 15 residues. V dropped 0 bases and J dropped 2 bases, with 10 bases sitting between them. The CDR3 sequence: CAISESQDLNTEAFF. CDR3 sequence (DNA): TGTGCCATCAGTGAGTCACAGGACCTTAACACTGAAGCTTTCTTT.

The chain recombines TRBV19 with TRBJ2-2; D uncertain. This CDR3 region has 15 residues. CDR1 is LNHDA, CDR2 SQIVND, per germline (reference sequence). V lost 7 bases to trimming and J lost 3 bases, with 15 bases between them. The CDR3 here is CASNPIYEDTGELFF. The CDR3 DNA follows: TGTGCCAGTAACCCCATTTATGAGGACACCGGGGAGCTGTTTTTT.

This chain connects TRBV2 to TRBJ2-5; D might be TRBD2 (5 bases). V was cut by 9 bases and J by 2 bases, with 7 bases left in between. The CDR3 is 11 residues long. Per germline, CDR1 SNHLY and CDR2 FYNNEI. This chain's CDR3 is CARGRQETQYF. The CDR3 DNA follows: TGTGCCAGGGGGAGACAAGAGACCCAGTACTTC.

This chain connects TRBV5-6 to TRBJ2-1; 8 bases match TRBD2. The ends lost 1 base at V and 7 bases at J; junction bases unmatched: 7. Looked up from germline, CDR1 is SGHDT and CDR2 is YYEEEE. The CDR3 has 15 amino acids. For the CDR3, the DNA is TGTGCCAGCAGCTTGCCAGCGGGAGAAAATAATGAGCAGTTCTTC. The encoded protein is CASSLPAGENNEQFF.

This chain connects TRBV7-6 to TRBJ2-7; the D gene is possibly TRBD1 (5 bases). This CDR3 comprises 14 residues. V lost 1 base to trimming and J lost 2 bases, with 9 bases between them. Germline CDR1 is SGHVS and CDR2 is FNYEAQ. The CDR3 bases are TGTGCCAGCAGCTTAGGGGGCAGAACCTACGAGCAGTACTTC. Translating it yields CASSLGGRTYEQYF.

The V gene is TRBV7-2, the J gene TRBJ2-1; 7 nucleotides line up with TRBD2. This CDR3 has 18 amino acids. Germline CDR1 SGHTA, CDR2 FQGNSA. With V trimmed by 1 base and J by 4 bases, 13 bases remained unmatched. This chain's CDR3 is CASSLVYTGAGRYNEQFF. Here the CDR3 DNA reads TGTGCCAGCAGCTTAGTCTACACGGGAGCGGGAAGATACAATGAGCAGTTCTTC.

The chain is built from TRBV5-1 and TRBJ1-1; 8 nucleotides match TRBD1. The CDR3 is 14 residues long. V was pared by 6 bases and J by 5 bases, with 9 bases of the junction left unmatched. Germline V gene sequence: CDR1 SGHRS, CDR2 YFSETQ. The CDR3: CASISETGVTEAFF. The CDR3 bases are TGCGCCAGCATCTCCGAGACAGGGGTAACTGAAGCTTTCTTT.

The V gene is TRBV4-1, the J gene TRBJ2-5; TRBD1 might be the D (6 bases). This CDR3 has 13 residues. The germline gives CDR1 MGHRA, CDR2 YSYEKL. Deletions cut 2 bases from V and 5 bases from J, with 9 bases between. This chain's CDR3 is CASSQRQGETQYF. For the CDR3, the DNA is TGCGCCAGCAGCCAACGGCAGGGGGAGACCCAGTACTTC.

The chain couples TRBV4-3 to TRBJ2-7; D call uncertain. Germline V lookup: CDR1 LGHNA, CDR2 YSLEER. CDR3 length: 11 residues. Between the trimmed V and J ends, which lost 4 bases and 8 bases, there was a span of 9 bases. The CDR3 loop is CASSPYYQQYF. CDR3 nucleotide sequence: TGCGCCAGCAGCCCTTATTATCAGCAGTACTTC.

V usage is TRBV7-2 and J usage is TRBJ1-2; D is undetermined. The CDR3 consists of 14 residues. Trimming stripped 5 bases from V and 4 bases from J, with 14 bases between. Germline loops: CDR1 SGHTA, CDR2 FQGNSA. This CDR3 reads CASSISGILYGYTF. In nucleotides, the CDR3 is TGTGCCAGCAGCATTAGCGGGATACTCTATGGCTACACCTTC.

The chain has TRBV9 and TRBJ2-1; maybe TRBD1 (5 bases). V was cut by 3 bases and J by 8 bases, with 15 bases left in between. Germline assignment: CDR1 SGDLS and CDR2 YYNGEE. The CDR3 has 14 amino acids. CDR3 nucleotides: TGTGCCAGCAGCGGGGCCCGCGTCAGGGATGAGCAGTTCTTC. Protein sequence: CASSGARVRDEQFF.

V and J are TRBV28 and TRBJ2-1; TRBD2 matches at 7 bases. The V and J ends lost 5 bases and 10 bases, in that order; junction bases with no gene match: 17. CDR3 length: 16 amino acids. Germline CDR1 is MDHEN and CDR2 is SYDVKM. This CDR3 reads CASSPFGAGEIEEQFF. The DNA of the CDR3 is TGTGCCAGCAGTCCCTTTGGCGCGGGGGAGATTGAGGAGCAGTTCTTC.

This clone was seen once. The chain joins TRBV4-2 to TRBJ2-7, with 9 bases lining up with TRBD2. With 4 bases clipped from V and 3 bases from J, the junction kept 13 bases outside the gene matches. CDR1 and CDR2 from the germline V gene are LGHNA and YNFKEQ. The CDR3 consists of 17 residues. The CDR3, as DNA: TGTGCCAGCAGCCTACAGATAGGGGTAGCGGGAGACTACGAGCAGTACTTC. It encodes CASSLQIGVAGDYEQYF.